A single sample is the source of the 9 T cell receptor beta chains below, sequenced in a study of blood T cell repertoires in COVID-19. Using immunoSEQ multiplex PCR, the repertoire was profiled, and TCRdb retains in-frame clones only, with some absent. The repertoire holds more than 300,000 clones, with 87% as singletons. The source material was peripheral blood. The source is a woman aged 25 to 39 with COVID-19, enrolled during active disease.

This clone was detected once. The chain combines TRBV10-1 with TRBJ1-1; D gene ambiguous. Germline assignment: CDR1 WNHNN and CDR2 SYGVQD (reference sequence). Trimming took off 0 bases at V and 4 bases at J, with 6 bases between the two ends. The CDR3 covers 13 residues. CDR3 region: CASSESASTEAFF. Written as DNA, the CDR3 is TGCGCCAGCAGTGAGTCCGCCAGCACTGAAGCTTTCTTT.

V gene TRBV29-1 combines with J gene TRBJ1-2; TRBD1 aligns across 11 bases. CDR3 size: 14 residues. CDR1 SQVTM and CDR2 ANQGSEA come from the germline V gene. J lost 6 bases, V lost 5 bases, and 8 bases had no gene match. The CDR3 sequence: CSVLPDRGLNGYTF. CDR3 bases: TGCAGCGTTCTGCCGGACAGGGGGCTGAATGGCTACACCTTC.

The chain employs TRBV4-2 and TRBJ2-1, with no clear D. V lost 0 bases and J 2 bases, leaving 11 bases between the germline ends. This CDR3 comprises 16 residues. Germline V CDR1 and CDR2: LGHNA, YNFKEQ. As DNA, the CDR3 is TGTGCCAGCAGCCAAGAATCGCGGCCCCCCTACAATGAGCAGTTCTTC. It encodes CASSQESRPPYNEQFF.

The V and J genes are TRBV7-3 and TRBJ2-3; 7 positions agree with TRBD1. After removal of 5 bases from V and 4 bases from J, the junction contained 3 bases not matched to a gene. The CDR3 spans 13 residues. The germline V gene encodes CDR1 SGHTA and CDR2 FQGTGA. The CDR3 bases are TGTGCCAGCAGCCCCCAGGGGGCAGATACGCAGTATTTT. This gives the protein CASSPQGADTQYF.

The chain combines TRBV19 with TRBJ2-2; D is unclear. This CDR3 contains 14 residues. V lost 6 bases, J lost 1 base, and 9 bases lay in between. The germline CDR1 and CDR2 sequences are LNHDA and SQIVND (reference sequence). The CDR3 loop is CASSSPGNTGELFF. CDR3 DNA: TGTGCCAGTAGCTCACCGGGGAACACCGGGGAGCTGTTTTTT.

For the CDR3, the DNA is TGCAGCGTCCCCCGAGAATCCAATCAGCCCCAGCATTTT. Translation: CSVPRESNQPQHF. V gene TRBV29-1 combines with J gene TRBJ1-5; D not resolved. The V end lost 6 bases, the J end lost 3 bases, and 12 bases lay between the germline ends. The CDR3 has 13 residues. Germline V gene lookup returns CDR1 SQVTM and CDR2 ANQGSEA. Full variable domain (outside the CDR3, taken from reference TRBV29-1 and TRBJ1-5): SAVISQKPSRDICQRGTSLTIQCQVDSQVTMMFWYRQQPGQSLTLIATANQGSEATYESGFVIDKFPISRPNLTFSTLTVSNMSPEDSSIYLCSVPRESNQPQHFGDGTRLSIL.

V gene TRBV19 combines with J gene TRBJ2-7; D is possibly TRBD1 (7 bases). Trimming pared 6 bases from V and 4 bases from J, leaving 13 bases between. CDR1 and CDR2 (germline): LNHDA, SQIVND (reference sequence). The CDR3 loop spans 13 amino acids. In nucleotides, the CDR3 is TGTGCCAGTAGCATCCAGGGGGGATACGAGCAGTACTTC. Translated: CASSIQGGYEQYF.

This rearrangement joins TRBV25-1 to TRBJ2-1; 9 bases are a match to TRBD1. With 5 bases clipped from V and 7 bases from J, the junction kept 12 bases outside the gene matches. The CDR3 consists of 16 residues. Germline V gives CDR1 MGHDK, CDR2 SYGVNS. CDR3 nucleotides: TGTGCCAGCAGTCCACTCCGGGACAGGGATGAAAATGAGCAGTTCTTC. Its protein product is CASSPLRDRDENEQFF.

J is TRBJ2-5 and V is TRBV19; tentative D call: TRBD2 (5 bases). This CDR3 is 15 amino acids long. The germline CDR1 and CDR2 sequences are LNHDA and SQIVND (reference sequence). V was clipped by 3 bases and J by 4 bases, with 15 bases between them. The CDR3 sequence: CASSIPSAGRETQYF. CDR3 DNA: TGTGCCAGTAGTATTCCCTCTGCGGGCCGAGAGACCCAGTACTTC. The whole variable domain, filled in from reference TRBV19 and TRBJ2-5, reads DGGITQSPKYLFRKEGQNVTLSCEQNLNHDAMYWYRQDPGQGLRLIYYSQIVNDFQKGDIAEGYSVSREKKESFPLTVTSAQKNPTAFYLCASSIPSAGRETQYFGPGTRLLVL.